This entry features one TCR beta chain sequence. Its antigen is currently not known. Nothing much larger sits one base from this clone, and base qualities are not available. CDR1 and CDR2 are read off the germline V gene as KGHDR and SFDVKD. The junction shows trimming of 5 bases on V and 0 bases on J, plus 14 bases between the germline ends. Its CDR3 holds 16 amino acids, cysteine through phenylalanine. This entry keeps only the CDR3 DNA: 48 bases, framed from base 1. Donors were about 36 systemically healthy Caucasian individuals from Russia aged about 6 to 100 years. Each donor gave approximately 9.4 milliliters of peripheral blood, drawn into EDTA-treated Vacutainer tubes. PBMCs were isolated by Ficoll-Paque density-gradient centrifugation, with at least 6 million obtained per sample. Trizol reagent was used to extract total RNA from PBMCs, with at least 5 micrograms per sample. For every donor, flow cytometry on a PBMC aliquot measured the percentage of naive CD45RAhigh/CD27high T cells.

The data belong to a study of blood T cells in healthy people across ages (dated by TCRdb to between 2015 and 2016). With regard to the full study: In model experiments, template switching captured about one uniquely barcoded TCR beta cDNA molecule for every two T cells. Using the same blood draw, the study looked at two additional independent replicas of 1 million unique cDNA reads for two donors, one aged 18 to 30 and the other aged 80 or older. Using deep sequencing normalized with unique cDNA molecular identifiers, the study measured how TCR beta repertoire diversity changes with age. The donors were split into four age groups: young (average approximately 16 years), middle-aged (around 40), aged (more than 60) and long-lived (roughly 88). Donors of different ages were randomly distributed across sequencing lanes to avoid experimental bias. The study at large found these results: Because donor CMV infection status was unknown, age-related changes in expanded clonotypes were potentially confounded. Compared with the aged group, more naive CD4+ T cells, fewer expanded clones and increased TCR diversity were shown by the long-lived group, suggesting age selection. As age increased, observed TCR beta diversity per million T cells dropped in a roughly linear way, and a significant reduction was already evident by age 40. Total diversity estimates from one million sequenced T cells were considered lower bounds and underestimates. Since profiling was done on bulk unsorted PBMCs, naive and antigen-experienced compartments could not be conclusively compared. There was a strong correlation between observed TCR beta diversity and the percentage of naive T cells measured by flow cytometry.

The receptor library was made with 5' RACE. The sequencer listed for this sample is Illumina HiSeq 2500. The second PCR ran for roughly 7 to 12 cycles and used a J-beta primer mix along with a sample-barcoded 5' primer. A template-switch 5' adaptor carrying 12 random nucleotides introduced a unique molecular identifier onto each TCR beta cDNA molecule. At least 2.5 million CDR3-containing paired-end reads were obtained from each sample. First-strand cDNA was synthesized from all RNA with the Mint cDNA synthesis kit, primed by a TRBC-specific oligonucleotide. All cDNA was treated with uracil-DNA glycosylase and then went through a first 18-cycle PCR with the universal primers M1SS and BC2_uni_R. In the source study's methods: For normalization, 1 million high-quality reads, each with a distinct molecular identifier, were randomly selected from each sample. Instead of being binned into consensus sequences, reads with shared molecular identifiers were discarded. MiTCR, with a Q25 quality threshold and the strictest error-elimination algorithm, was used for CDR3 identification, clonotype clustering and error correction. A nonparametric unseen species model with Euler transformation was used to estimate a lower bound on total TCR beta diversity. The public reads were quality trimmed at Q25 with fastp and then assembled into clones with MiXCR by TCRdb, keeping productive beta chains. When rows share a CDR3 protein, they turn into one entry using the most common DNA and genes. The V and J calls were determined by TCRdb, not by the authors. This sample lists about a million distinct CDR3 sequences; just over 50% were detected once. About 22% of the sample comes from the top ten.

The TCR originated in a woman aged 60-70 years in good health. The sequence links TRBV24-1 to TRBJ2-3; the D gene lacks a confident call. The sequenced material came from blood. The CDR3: CATSAQAGPSTDTQYF. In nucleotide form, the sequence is TGTGCCACCAGTGCTCAGGCAGGCCCTAGCACAGATACGCAGTATTTT.